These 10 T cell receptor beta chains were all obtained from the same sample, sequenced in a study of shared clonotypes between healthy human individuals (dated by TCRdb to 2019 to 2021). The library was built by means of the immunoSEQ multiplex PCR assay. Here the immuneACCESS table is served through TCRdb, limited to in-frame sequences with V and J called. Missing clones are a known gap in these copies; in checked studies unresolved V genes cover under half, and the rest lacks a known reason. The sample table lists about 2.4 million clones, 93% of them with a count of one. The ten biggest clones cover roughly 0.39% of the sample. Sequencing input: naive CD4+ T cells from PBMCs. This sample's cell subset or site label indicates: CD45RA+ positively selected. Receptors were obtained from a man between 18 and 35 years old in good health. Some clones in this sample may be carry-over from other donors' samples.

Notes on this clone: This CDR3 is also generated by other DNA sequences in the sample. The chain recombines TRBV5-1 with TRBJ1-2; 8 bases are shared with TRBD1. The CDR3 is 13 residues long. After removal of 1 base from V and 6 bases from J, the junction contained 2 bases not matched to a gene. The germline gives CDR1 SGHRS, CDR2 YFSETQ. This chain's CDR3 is CASSLPGGDGYTF. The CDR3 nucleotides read TGCGCCAGCAGCTTGCCAGGGGGCGATGGCTACACCTTC.

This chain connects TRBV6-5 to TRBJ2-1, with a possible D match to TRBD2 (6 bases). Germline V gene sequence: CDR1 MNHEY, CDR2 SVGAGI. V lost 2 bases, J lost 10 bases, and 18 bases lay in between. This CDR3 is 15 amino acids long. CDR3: CASSYGTPTPSEQFF. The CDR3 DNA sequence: TGTGCCAGCAGTTACGGGACTCCGACCCCTTCGGAGCAGTTCTTC.

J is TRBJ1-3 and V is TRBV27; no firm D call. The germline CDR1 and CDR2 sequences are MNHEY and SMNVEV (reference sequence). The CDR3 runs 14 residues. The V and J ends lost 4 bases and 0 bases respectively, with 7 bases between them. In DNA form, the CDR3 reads TGTGCCAGCAGTTCCTACCTCTCTGGAAACACCATATATTTT. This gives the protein CASSSYLSGNTIYF.

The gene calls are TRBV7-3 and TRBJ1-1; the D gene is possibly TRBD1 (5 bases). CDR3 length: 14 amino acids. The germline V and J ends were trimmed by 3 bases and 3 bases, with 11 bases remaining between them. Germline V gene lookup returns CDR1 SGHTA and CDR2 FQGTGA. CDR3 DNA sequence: TGTGCCAGCAGCTTGTTGGGGGTGGACACTGAAGCTTTCTTT. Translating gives CASSLLGVDTEAFF.

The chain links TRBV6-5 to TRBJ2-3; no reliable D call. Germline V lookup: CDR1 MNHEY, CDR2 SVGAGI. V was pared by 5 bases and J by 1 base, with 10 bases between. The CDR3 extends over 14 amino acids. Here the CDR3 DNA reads TGTGCCAGCAGTCCGACGATGGGCACAGATACGCAGTATTTT. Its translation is CASSPTMGTDTQYF.

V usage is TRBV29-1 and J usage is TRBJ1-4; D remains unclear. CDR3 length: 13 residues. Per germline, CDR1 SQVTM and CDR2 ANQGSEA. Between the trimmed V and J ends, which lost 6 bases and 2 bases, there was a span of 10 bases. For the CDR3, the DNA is TGCAGCGTAAAACTAAGGACTAATGAAAAACTGTTTTTT. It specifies CSVKLRTNEKLFF.

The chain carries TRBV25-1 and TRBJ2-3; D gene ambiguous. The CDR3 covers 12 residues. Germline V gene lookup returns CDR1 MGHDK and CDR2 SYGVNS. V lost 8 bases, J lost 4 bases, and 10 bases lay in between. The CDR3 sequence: CASGPLADTQYF. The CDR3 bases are TGTGCCAGCGGACCCCTAGCAGATACGCAGTATTTT.

The CDR3 coding sequence is TGTGCCAGCAGTCCCCCGGGACGTGGCTACACCTTC. Protein: CASSPPGRGYTF. The chain uses TRBV27 and TRBJ1-2, with a possible D match to TRBD1 (5 bases). V shed 5 bases and J shed 7 bases, with 11 bases lying between them. The CDR3 loop spans 12 amino acids. Germline values: CDR1 MNHEY, CDR2 SMNVEV (reference sequence).

The CDR3 DNA follows: TGTGCCAGCAGTTGGGACAGCAGGAGCACAGATACGCAGTATTTT. Amino acid sequence: CASSWDSRSTDTQYF. This chain joins TRBV27 and TRBJ2-3, with TRBD1 identical over 7 bases. The trim removed 4 bases at V and 0 bases at J, leaving 4 bases unmatched. The CDR3 runs to 15 residues. Germline V lookup: CDR1 MNHEY, CDR2 SMNVEV (reference sequence).

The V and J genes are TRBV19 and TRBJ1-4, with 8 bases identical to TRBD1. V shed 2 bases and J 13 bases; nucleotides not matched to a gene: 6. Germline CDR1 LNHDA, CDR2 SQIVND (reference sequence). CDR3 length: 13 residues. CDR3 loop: CASSIKTGGRLFF. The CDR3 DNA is TGTGCCAGTAGTATAAAAACAGGGGGAAGACTGTTTTTT.